A selection of T cell receptor beta chains follows, all from one sample in a study of blood T cell repertoires in COVID-19. Clones were sequenced by immunoSEQ multiplex PCR, and TCRdb holds only the in-frame ones, with some missing. The table includes 330,000 or so clones, 87% detected once. Input material: PBMCs or T cells enriched from blood (not recorded which). These receptor sequences come from a woman younger than 45 who had recovered from COVID-19. Both conserved end residues are trimmed from each CDR3.

>13|TRBV20-1|TRBJ2-7
SASGSSGSSGEQY
>12|TRBV27|TRBJ1-1
ASSFLGQQTEAF
>11|TRBV3-1/TRBV3-2|TRBJ1-5
ASSRAGHQPQH
>12|TRBV27|TRBJ1-2
ASSWQAGLGGYT
>16|TRBV5-3|TRBJ2-1
ARSLFGGRALSYNEQF
>10|TRBV24-1|TRBJ2-7
ATSDWRGEQY
>13|TRBV3-1/TRBV3-2|TRBJ2-1
ASSQGVAGANEQF
>10|TRBV7-9|TRBJ1-2
ASSLVFGIPS
>11|TRBV6-5|TRBJ1-5
ASLQALNQPQH
>13|TRBV18|TRBJ1-2
ASSPISDANYGYT
>13|TRBV6-1|TRBJ2-2
ASSEAYRYTGELF
>13|TRBV27|TRBJ1-5
ASSLLQGSNQPQH
>9|TRBV7-8|TRBJ2-1
ASTLSGEQF
>12|TRBV2|TRBJ1-5
ASSGTGEDQPQH
>12|TRBV5-1|TRBJ2-7
ASSTGLGAYEQY
>14|TRBV13|TRBJ2-1
ASSLEPGQYYNEQF
>13|TRBV9|TRBJ1-6
ASSVGDFYNSPLH
>13|TRBV7-9|TRBJ2-1
ASSLAWTGPNEQF
>15|TRBV4-1|TRBJ1-2
ASSLNSNLGTGNGYT
>13|TRBV18|TRBJ2-7
ASSPSHLTTYEQY
>12|TRBV7-9|TRBJ1-1
ASSLQQGNTEAF
>14|TRBV11-3|TRBJ2-1
ASSHRLAGSYNEQF
>12|TRBV19|TRBJ2-7
ASTAGTGAYEQY
>13|TRBV10-3|TRBJ2-1
AISLGLADYNEQF
>12|TRBV3-1/TRBV3-2|TRBJ1-2
ASSQGSGDGGYT